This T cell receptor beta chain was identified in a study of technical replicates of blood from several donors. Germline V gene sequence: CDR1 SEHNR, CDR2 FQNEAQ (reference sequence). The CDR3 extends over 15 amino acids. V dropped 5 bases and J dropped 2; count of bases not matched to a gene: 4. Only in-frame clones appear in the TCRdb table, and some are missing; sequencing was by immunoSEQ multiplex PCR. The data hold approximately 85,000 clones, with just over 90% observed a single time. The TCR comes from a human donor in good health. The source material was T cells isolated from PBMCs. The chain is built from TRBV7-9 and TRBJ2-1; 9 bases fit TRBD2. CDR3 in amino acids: CASSTSSGTYNEQFF. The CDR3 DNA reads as TGTGCCAGCAGCACGTCTAGCGGGACCTACAATGAGCAGTTCTTC.